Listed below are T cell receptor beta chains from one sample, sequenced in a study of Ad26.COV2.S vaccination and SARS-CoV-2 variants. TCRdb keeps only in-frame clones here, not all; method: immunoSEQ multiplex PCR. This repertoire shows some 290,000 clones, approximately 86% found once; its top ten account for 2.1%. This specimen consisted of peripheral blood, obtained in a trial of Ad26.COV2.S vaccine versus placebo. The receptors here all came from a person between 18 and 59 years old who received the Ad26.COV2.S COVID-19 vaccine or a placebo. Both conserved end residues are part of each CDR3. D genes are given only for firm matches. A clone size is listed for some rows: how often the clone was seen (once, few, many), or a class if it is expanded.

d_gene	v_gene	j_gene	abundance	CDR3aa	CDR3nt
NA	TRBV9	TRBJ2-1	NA	CASSVDGAYNEQFF	TGTGCCAGCAGCGTAGATGGGGCCTACAATGAGCAGTTCTTC
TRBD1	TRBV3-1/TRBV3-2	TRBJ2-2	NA	CASSLQGAVTGELFF	TGTGCCAGCAGCCTACAGGGGGCGGTCACCGGGGAGCTGTTTTTT
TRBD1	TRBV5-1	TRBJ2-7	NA	CASSPTGGNYEQYF	TGCGCCAGCAGCCCGACAGGGGGTAACTACGAGCAGTACTTC
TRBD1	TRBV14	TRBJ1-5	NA	CASSPGGLAQPQHF	TGTGCCAGCAGCCCAGGGGGGCTTGCTCAGCCCCAGCATTTT
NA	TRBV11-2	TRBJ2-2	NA	CASSSVNLPYTGELFF	TGTGCCAGCAGCTCTGTTAATTTGCCGTACACCGGGGAGCTGTTTTTT
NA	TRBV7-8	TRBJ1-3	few	CASSFSQIQPTIYF	TGTGCCAGCAGTTTCTCCCAAATCCAGCCCACCATATATTTT
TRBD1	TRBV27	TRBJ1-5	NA	CASSLRDRGNQPQHF	TGTGCCAGCAGTTTAAGGGACAGGGGCAATCAGCCCCAGCATTTT
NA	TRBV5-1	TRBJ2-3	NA	CASSWDSLSTDTQYF	TGCGCCAGCAGTTGGGACTCCCTAAGCACAGATACGCAGTATTTT
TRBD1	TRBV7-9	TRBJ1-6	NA	CASSSQGDSPLHF	TGTGCCAGCAGCTCACAGGGGGATTCACCCCTCCACTTT
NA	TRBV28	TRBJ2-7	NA	CASSFGGWRYF	TGTGCCAGCAGTTTCGGGGGCTGGCGGTACTTC
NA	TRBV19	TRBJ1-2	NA	CASSAGGSGYTF	TGTGCCAGTAGTGCCGGGGGCAGTGGCTACACCTTC
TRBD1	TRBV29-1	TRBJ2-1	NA	CSVEDTGTGLEFF	TGCAGCGTTGAAGATACGGGGACAGGACTCGAGTTCTTC
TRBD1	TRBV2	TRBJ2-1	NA	CASRTGDYNEQFF	TGTGCCAGCCGCACAGGGGACTACAATGAGCAGTTCTTC
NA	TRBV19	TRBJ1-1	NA	CASSRSGRGMNTEAFF	TGTGCCAGTAGTAGATCGGGGCGAGGTATGAACACTGAAGCTTTCTTT
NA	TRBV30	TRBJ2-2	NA	CAWSEGPNTGELFF	TGTGCCTGGAGTGAAGGCCCGAACACCGGGGAGCTGTTTTTT
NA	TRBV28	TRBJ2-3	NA	CASSLGGADTQYF	TGTGCCAGCAGCCTAGGGGGAGCAGATACGCAGTATTTT
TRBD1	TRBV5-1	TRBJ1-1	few	CASSRTGLSNTEAFF	TGCGCCAGCAGCCGGACAGGGCTTTCGAACACTGAAGCTTTCTTT
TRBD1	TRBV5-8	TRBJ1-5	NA	CASSSGTGASNQPQHF	TGTGCCAGCAGCTCCGGGACAGGGGCAAGCAATCAGCCCCAGCATTTT
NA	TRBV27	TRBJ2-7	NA	CASSHFLGSSYEQYF	TGTGCCAGCAGCCATTTCCTCGGGTCCTCCTACGAGCAGTACTTC
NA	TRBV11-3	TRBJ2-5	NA	CASSLGLGNQETQYF	TGTGCCAGCAGCTTAGGCCTGGGCAACCAAGAGACCCAGTACTTC
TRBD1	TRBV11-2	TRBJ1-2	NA	CASSQGQAYGYTF	TGTGCCAGCAGCCAGGGACAGGCCTATGGCTACACCTTC
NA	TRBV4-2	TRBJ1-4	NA	CASSQDYNEKLFF	TGTGCCAGCAGCCAAGACTATAATGAAAAACTGTTTTTT
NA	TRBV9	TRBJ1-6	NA	CASSVAGQGSPLHF	TGTGCCAGCAGCGTGGCAGGGCAGGGATCACCCCTCCACTTT
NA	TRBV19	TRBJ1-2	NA	CASSMARVNYGYTF	TGTGCCAGTAGTATGGCCAGGGTCAACTATGGCTACACCTTC
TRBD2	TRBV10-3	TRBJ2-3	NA	CAITRGGTDTQYF	TGTGCCATCACCCGGGGGGGCACAGATACGCAGTATTTT
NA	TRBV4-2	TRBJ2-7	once	CASSQDGGGLGEQYF	TGTGCCAGCAGCCAAGATGGAGGGGGTCTTGGCGAGCAGTACTTC
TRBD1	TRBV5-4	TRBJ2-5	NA	CASRPTPITGGETQYF	TGTGCCAGCAGACCTACTCCTATAACAGGGGGAGAGACCCAGTACTTC
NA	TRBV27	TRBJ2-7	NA	CASTLRSGSSYEQYF	TGTGCCAGCACCCTACGCTCAGGGAGCTCCTACGAGCAGTACTTC
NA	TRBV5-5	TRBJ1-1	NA	CASSSTGGKDTEAFF	TGTGCCAGCAGCTCTACCGGCGGTAAGGACACTGAAGCTTTCTTT
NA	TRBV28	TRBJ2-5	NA	CASSGPSRETQYF	TGTGCCAGCAGTGGGCCTTCCAGGGAGACCCAGTACTTC
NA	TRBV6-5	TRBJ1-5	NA	CASSRTANQPQHF	TGTGCCAGCAGCCGTACCGCAAATCAGCCCCAGCATTTT
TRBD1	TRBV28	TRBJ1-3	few	CASRSQGDTIYF	TGTGCCAGCAGGAGCCAGGGGGACACCATATATTTT